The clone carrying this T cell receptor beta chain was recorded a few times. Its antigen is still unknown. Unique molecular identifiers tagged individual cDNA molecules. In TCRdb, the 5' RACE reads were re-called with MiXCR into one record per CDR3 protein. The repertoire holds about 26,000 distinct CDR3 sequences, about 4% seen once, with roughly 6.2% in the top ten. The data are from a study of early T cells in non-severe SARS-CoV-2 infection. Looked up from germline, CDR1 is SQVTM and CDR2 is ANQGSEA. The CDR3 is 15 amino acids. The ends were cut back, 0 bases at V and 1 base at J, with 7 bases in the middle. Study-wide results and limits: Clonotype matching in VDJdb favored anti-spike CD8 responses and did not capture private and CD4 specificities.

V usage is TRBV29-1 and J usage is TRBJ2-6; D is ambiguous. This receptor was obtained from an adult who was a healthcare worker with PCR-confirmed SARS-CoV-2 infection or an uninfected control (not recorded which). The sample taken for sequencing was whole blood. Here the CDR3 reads CSVEDRSSGANVLTF. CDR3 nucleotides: TGCAGCGTTGAAGATCGGAGTTCTGGGGCCAACGTCCTGACTTTC.